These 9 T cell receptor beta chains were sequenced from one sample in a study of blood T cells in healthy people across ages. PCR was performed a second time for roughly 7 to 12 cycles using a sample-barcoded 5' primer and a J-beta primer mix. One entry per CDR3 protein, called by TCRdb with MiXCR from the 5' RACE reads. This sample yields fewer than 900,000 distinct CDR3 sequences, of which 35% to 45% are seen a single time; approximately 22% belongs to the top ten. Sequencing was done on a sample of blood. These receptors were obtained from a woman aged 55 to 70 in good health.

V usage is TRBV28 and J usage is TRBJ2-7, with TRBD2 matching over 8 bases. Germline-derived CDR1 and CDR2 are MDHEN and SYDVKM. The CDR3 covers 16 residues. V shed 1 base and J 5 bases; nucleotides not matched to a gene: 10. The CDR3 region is CASSLLGSGADHEQYF. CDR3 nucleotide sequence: TGTGCCAGCAGTTTATTGGGTAGCGGGGCCGATCACGAGCAGTACTTC.

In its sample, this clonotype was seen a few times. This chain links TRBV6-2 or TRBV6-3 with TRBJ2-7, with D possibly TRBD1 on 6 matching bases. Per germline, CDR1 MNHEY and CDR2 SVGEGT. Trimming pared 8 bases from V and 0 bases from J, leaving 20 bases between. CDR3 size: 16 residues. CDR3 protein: CASLQGFQGPSYEQYF. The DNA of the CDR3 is TGTGCCAGCCTCCAGGGGTTTCAGGGCCCCTCCTACGAGCAGTACTTC.

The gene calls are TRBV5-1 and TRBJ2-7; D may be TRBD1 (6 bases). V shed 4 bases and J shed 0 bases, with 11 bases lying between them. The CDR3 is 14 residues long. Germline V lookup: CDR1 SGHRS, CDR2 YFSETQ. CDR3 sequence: CASSQQGNSYEQYF. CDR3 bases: TGCGCCAGCAGCCAACAGGGCAACTCCTACGAGCAGTACTTC.

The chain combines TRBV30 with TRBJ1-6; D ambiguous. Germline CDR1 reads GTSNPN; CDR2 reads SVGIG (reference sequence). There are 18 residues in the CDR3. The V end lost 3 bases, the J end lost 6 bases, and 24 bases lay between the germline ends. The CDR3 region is CAWSQAKDWTAANSPLHF. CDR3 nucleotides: TGTGCCTGGAGCCAGGCGAAGGATTGGACTGCCGCTAATTCACCCCTCCACTTT.

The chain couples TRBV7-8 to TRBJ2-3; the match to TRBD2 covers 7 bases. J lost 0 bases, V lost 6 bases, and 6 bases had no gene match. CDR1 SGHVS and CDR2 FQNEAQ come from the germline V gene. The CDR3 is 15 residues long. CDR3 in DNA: TGTGCCAGCAGGTCACGTAGCGGGAGCACAGATACGCAGTATTTT. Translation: CASRSRSGSTDTQYF.

CDR3 DNA sequence: TGTGCCAGCAGCTTAACGCCGGGACTAGCGGGAGGGCAAGAGACCCAGTACTTC. Residues: CASSLTPGLAGGQETQYF. V is TRBV7-2 and J is TRBJ2-5; 16 bases map to TRBD2. The V and J ends lost 2 bases and 2 bases, in that order; junction bases with no gene match: 5. The CDR3 extends over 18 amino acids. Germline values: CDR1 SGHTA, CDR2 FQGNSA. Drawing the rest from reference TRBV7-2 and TRBJ2-5, the complete variable domain is GAGVSQSPSNKVTEKGKDVELRCDPISGHTALYWYRQSLGQGLEFLIYFQGNSAPDKSGLPSDRFSAERTGGSVSTLTIQRTQQEDSAVYLCASSLTPGLAGGQETQYFGPGTRLLVL.

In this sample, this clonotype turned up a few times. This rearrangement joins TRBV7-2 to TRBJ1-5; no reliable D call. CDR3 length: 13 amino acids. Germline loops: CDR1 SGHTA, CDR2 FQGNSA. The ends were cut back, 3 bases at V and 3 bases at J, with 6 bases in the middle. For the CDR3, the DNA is TGTGCCAGCAGCTTCCAGGACAATCAGCCCCAGCATTTT. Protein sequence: CASSFQDNQPQHF.

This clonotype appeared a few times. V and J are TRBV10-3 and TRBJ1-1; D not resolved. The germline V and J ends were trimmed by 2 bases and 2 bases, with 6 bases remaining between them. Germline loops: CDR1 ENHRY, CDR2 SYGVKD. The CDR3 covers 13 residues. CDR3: CAISELGNTEAFF. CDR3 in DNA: TGTGCCATCAGTGAGCTGGGAAACACTGAAGCTTTCTTT.

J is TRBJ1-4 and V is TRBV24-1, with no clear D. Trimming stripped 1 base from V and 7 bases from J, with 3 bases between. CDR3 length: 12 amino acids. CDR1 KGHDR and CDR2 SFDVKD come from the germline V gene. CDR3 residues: CATSDFGEKLFF. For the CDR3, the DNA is TGTGCCACCAGTGATTTCGGTGAAAAACTGTTTTTT.